Below, 30 T cell receptor beta chains from the same sample are listed, as sequenced in a study of cytomegalovirus exposure and HLA in healthy donors. In the PCR, 60 Vbeta and 13 Jbeta primers were used. The assay was immunoSEQ multiplex PCR, and TCRdb's table has in-frame clones only and misses some. The table has 100,000 to 150,000 clones, approximately 82% seen once. Sample: PBMCs. The receptors originated from a man aged 50-60 years in good health and CMV-seronegative.

J is TRBJ2-3 and V is TRBV7-8, with 8 bases matching TRBD1. V gave up 4 bases and J gave up 6 bases; unmatched junction bases: 6. Germline assignment: CDR1 SGHVS and CDR2 FQNEAQ. The length of the CDR3 is 14 residues. CDR3 sequence (DNA): TGTGCCAGCAGCTCGACAGGGGTAGGGGATACGCAGTATTTT. Translating gives CASSSTGVGDTQYF.

This clone was picked up one time. The CDR3 spells CSVLQGAKTYEQYF. Written as DNA, the CDR3 is TGCAGCGTGTTACAGGGGGCGAAGACGTACGAGCAGTACTTC. The J gene is TRBJ2-7, the V gene TRBV29-1; 9 bases map to TRBD1. The V and J ends lost 6 bases and 4 bases, in that order; junction bases with no gene match: 10. CDR1 is SQVTM and CDR2 is ANQGSEA in the germline V gene. CDR3 length equals 14 residues.

The chain employs TRBV28 and TRBJ2-2; D is perhaps TRBD2 (6 bases). From germline, CDR1 is MDHEN and CDR2 SYDVKM. This CDR3 region has 15 residues. Trimming took off 4 bases at V and 1 base at J, with 10 bases between the two ends. This CDR3 reads CASSWRGWNTGELFF. Written as DNA, the CDR3 is TGTGCCAGCAGTTGGAGGGGCTGGAACACCGGGGAGCTGTTTTTT.

This rearrangement joins TRBV7-6 to TRBJ2-2; 8 bases are a match to TRBD1. The germline V gene encodes CDR1 SGHVS and CDR2 FNYEAQ. This CDR3 spans 13 amino acids. V trimming: 7 bases; J trimming: 6 bases; junction bases outside the gene matches: 4. The CDR3 spells CASTLTGAGELFF. In DNA, the CDR3 is TGTGCCAGCACCCTGACAGGGGCCGGGGAGCTGTTTTTT. The full variable domain, its missing parts supplied by reference TRBV7-6 and TRBJ2-2, is GAGVSQSPRYKVTKRGQDVALRCDPISGHVSLYWYRQALGQGPEFLTYFNYEAQQDKSGLPNDRFSAERPEGSISTLTIQRTEQRDSAMYRCASTLTGAGELFFGEGSRLTVL.

The chain carries TRBV30 and TRBJ2-7; TRBD1 might be the D (6 bases). In germline, CDR1 is GTSNPN, CDR2 SVGIG (reference sequence). CDR3 size: 17 residues. Trimming cost V 5 bases and J 2 bases, with 25 bases left between them. The CDR3 bases are TGTGCCTGGTCGTGCGAAACAGGGCACCAATTAACCTACGAGCAGTACTTC. Translation gives CAWSCETGHQLTYEQYF.

This rearrangement joins TRBV7-2 to TRBJ1-1, with D perhaps matching TRBD1 (5 bases). The CDR3 length is 12 residues. Trimming shortened V by 5 bases and J by 8 bases, and 12 bases separated the two germline ends. CDR1 is SGHTA and CDR2 is FQGNSA in the germline V gene. The CDR3 bases are TGTGCCAGCAGCCCCTACGGGGGGGAAGCTTTCTTT. It codes for CASSPYGGEAFF.

This clone was seen just once. This chain uses TRBV5-1 with TRBJ2-1, with 8 bases fitting TRBD2. The CDR3 contains 16 residues. Germline assignment: CDR1 SGHRS and CDR2 YFSETQ. The junction had 6 bases not matched to a gene; V was cut back by 4 bases and J by 0 bases. CDR3 bases: TGCGCCAGCAGCCTATTAGCGGGGAACTCCTACAATGAGCAGTTCTTC. Amino acid sequence: CASSLLAGNSYNEQFF.

The chain links TRBV6-6 to TRBJ1-2; TRBD1 aligns across 9 bases. The CDR3 is 14 residues long. After removal of 1 base from V and 3 bases from J, the junction contained 0 bases not matched to a gene. Looked up from germline, CDR1 is MNHNY and CDR2 is SVGAGI (reference sequence). CDR3 sequence reads: CASSYWDRDYGYTF. The DNA for the CDR3 is TGTGCCAGCAGTTACTGGGACAGGGACTATGGCTACACCTTC.

V is TRBV9 and J is TRBJ1-3, with unresolved D. The CDR3 totals 13 residues. Germline V lookup: CDR1 SGDLS, CDR2 YYNGEE. Between the trimmed V and J ends, which lost 3 bases and 0 bases, there was a span of 4 bases. CDR3 protein: CASSEHSGNTIYF. CDR3 DNA sequence: TGTGCCAGCAGCGAACACTCTGGAAACACCATATATTTT.

V and J are TRBV6-5 and TRBJ1-2; 8 nucleotides agree with TRBD1. This CDR3 contains 15 residues. Germline lookup yields CDR1 MNHEY and CDR2 SVGAGI. The V gene end was trimmed by 6 bases and the J gene end by 1 base; junction bases not matched to a gene: 7. The CDR3 loop reads CASSPTGQGNYGYTF. The CDR3 DNA follows: TGTGCCAGCAGCCCTACCGGACAGGGTAACTATGGCTACACCTTC.

This chain connects TRBV5-1 to TRBJ1-2; 7 bases are a match to TRBD1. Germline CDR1 SGHRS, CDR2 YFSETQ. The CDR3 loop spans 14 amino acids. V lost 6 bases, J lost 7 bases, and 12 bases stayed unmatched. CDR3 residues: CASIDDRASGGYTF. The CDR3 coding sequence is TGCGCCAGCATCGATGACAGGGCGAGCGGTGGCTACACCTTC.

CDR3: CASSVAPGQGVGTGELFF. CDR3 coding DNA: TGTGCCAGCAGCGTAGCCCCAGGACAGGGGGTGGGCACCGGGGAGCTGTTTTTT. The rearrangement joins TRBV9 to TRBJ2-2; 10 bases align to TRBD1. Germline CDR1 and CDR2: SGDLS and YYNGEE. This CDR3 contains 18 residues. V lost 0 bases, J lost 4 bases, and 9 bases stayed unmatched.

The J gene is TRBJ1-5, the V gene TRBV19; D is unresolved. Germline lookup yields CDR1 LNHDA and CDR2 SQIVND (reference sequence). The CDR3 is made up of 15 amino acids. Deletions cut 5 bases from V and 6 bases from J, with 17 bases between. In DNA form, the CDR3 reads TGTGCCAGTAGTGCCGGGAGTCGTCGTGGTCAGCCCCAGCATTTT. Translated: CASSAGSRRGQPQHF.

V gene TRBV11-2 combines with J gene TRBJ2-7; D not resolved. Germline V lookup: CDR1 SGHAT, CDR2 FQNNGV. The CDR3 length is 16 residues. V was clipped by 1 base and J by 0 bases, with 13 bases between them. The CDR3 bases are TGTGCCAGCAGCTTAGTAACCAGGTCGAGCTCCTACGAGCAGTACTTC. Its protein product is CASSLVTRSSSYEQYF.

This rearrangement joins TRBV25-1 to TRBJ2-3; D unresolved. V lost 5 bases, J lost 2 bases, and 11 bases lay in between. Looked up from germline, CDR1 is MGHDK and CDR2 is SYGVNS. The CDR3 contains 14 residues. CDR3 DNA sequence: TGTGCCAGCAGTTCGAGGCGGAACACAGATACGCAGTATTTT. Protein sequence: CASSSRRNTDTQYF. The full variable domain, completed using reference TRBV25-1 and TRBJ2-3, is EADIYQTPRYLVIGTGKKITLECSQTMGHDKMYWYQQDPGMELHLIHYSYGVNSTEKGDLSSESTVSRIRTEHFPLTLESARPSHTSQYLCASSSRRNTDTQYFGPGTRLTVL.

CDR3 loop: CASSPDRVGVSPLHF. CDR3 DNA sequence: TGTGCCAGCTCACCAGACAGGGTAGGGGTTTCACCCCTCCACTTT. This chain joins TRBV18 and TRBJ1-6; 7 bases match TRBD1. The J segment lost 9 bases and the V segment lost 2 bases, leaving 7 bases of the junction unmatched. This CDR3 region has 15 residues. Germline CDR1 and CDR2: KGHSH and LQKENI. Using reference TRBV18 and TRBJ1-6 for the parts outside the CDR3, the full variable domain is NAGVMQNPRHLVRRRGQEARLRCSPMKGHSHVYWYRQLPEEGLKFMVYLQKENIIDESGMPKERFSAEFPKEGPSILRIQQVVRGDSAAYFCASSPDRVGVSPLHFGNGTRLTVT.

This chain joins TRBV5-6 and TRBJ2-1, with 9 bases matching TRBD1. The CDR3 spans 16 residues. Germline V gene lookup returns CDR1 SGHDT and CDR2 YYEEEE. V was pared by 4 bases and J by 6 bases, with 11 bases of the junction left unmatched. DNA of the CDR3: TGTGCCAGCAGCCTCCCCGGAGGGACAGGGTCCAATGAGCAGTTCTTC. This codes for CASSLPGGTGSNEQFF.

The genes are TRBV6-5 and TRBJ2-7; tentative D call: TRBD2 (6 bases). Germline-derived CDR1 and CDR2 are MNHEY and SVGAGI. There are 14 residues in the CDR3. The germline V and J ends were trimmed by 6 bases and 8 bases, with 20 bases remaining between them. This CDR3 reads CASSPPGVPTQQYF. The CDR3 nucleotides read TGTGCCAGCAGCCCCCCGGGAGTCCCCACCCAGCAGTACTTC.

This chain joins TRBV19 and TRBJ2-1; TRBD1 agrees at 7 bases. Germline V gives CDR1 LNHDA, CDR2 SQIVND (reference sequence). The CDR3 covers 12 residues. The V and J ends lost 9 bases and 5 bases, in that order; junction bases with no gene match: 4. This CDR3 is CASKTGNNEQFF. CDR3 bases: TGTGCCAGCAAGACAGGGAACAATGAGCAGTTCTTC.

This chain joins TRBV2 and TRBJ2-7; weak D call: TRBD2 (5 bases). Germline loops: CDR1 SNHLY, CDR2 FYNNEI. The length of the CDR3 is 14 residues. V dropped 4 bases and J dropped 2 bases, with 12 bases sitting between them. The CDR3 DNA is TGTGCCAGCAGTGGACCGGCGGGCCCCTACGAGCAGTACTTC. It yields the protein CASSGPAGPYEQYF. The full variable domain, in which reference TRBV2 and TRBJ2-7 provide the parts outside the CDR3, is EPEVTQTPSHQVTQMGQEVILRCVPISNHLYFYWYRQILGQKVEFLVSFYNNEISEKSEIFDDQFSVERPDGSNFTLKIRSTKLEDSAMYFCASSGPAGPYEQYFGPGTRLTVT.

The V and J genes are TRBV19 and TRBJ2-5; a weak D match, TRBD1 (6 bases). Trimming left V 6 bases short and J 4 bases short, with 15 bases between. There are 14 residues in the CDR3. CDR1 is LNHDA, CDR2 SQIVND, per germline (reference sequence). The CDR3 DNA is TGTGCCAGTAGCCCTGGGGGCCTCTTAGAGACCCAGTACTTC. Its translation is CASSPGGLLETQYF.

This clone was found once. The chain is built from TRBV19 and TRBJ2-1; no definite D call. V was pared by 4 bases and J by 2 bases, with 12 bases between. From germline, CDR1 is LNHDA and CDR2 SQIVND (reference sequence). This CDR3 region has 15 residues. The CDR3 bases are TGTGCCAGTAGTAAAGGTAGCTCCCCCTACAATGAGCAGTTCTTC. Translation gives CASSKGSSPYNEQFF.

This chain connects TRBV30 to TRBJ1-3, with TRBD1 matching over 7 bases. Trimming removed 3 bases from V and 3 bases from J; junction bases left unmatched: 5. Germline V lookup: CDR1 GTSNPN, CDR2 SVGIG (reference sequence). The CDR3 is 14 amino acids. CDR3 DNA: TGTGCCTGGAGGCCAGGGGGAGGTGGAAACACCATATATTTT. Its translation is CAWRPGGGGNTIYF.

The chain links TRBV6-5 to TRBJ2-5, with 13 bases matching TRBD2. The CDR3 contains 16 residues. V lost 2 bases to trimming and J lost 3 bases; unmatched junction nucleotides: 3. Germline assignment: CDR1 MNHEY and CDR2 SVGAGI. CDR3 sequence reads: CASSYRLAGGEETQYF. The CDR3, as DNA: TGTGCCAGCAGTTACCGACTAGCGGGGGGAGAAGAGACCCAGTACTTC.

In DNA form, the CDR3 reads TGTGCCTGGAGTTACAGGGTGGTGGGGGAGCAGTACTTC. Residues: CAWSYRVVGEQYF. The gene calls are TRBV30 and TRBJ2-5; TRBD1 is a possible D gene (6 bases). This CDR3 contains 13 residues. V was pared by 2 bases and J by 11 bases, with 18 bases between. Germline assignment: CDR1 GTSNPN and CDR2 SVGIG (reference sequence).

This chain connects TRBV7-2 to TRBJ1-2; D is perhaps TRBD1 (5 bases). The germline V gene encodes CDR1 SGHTA and CDR2 FQGNSA. V lost 1 base to trimming and J lost 4 bases, with 13 bases between them. CDR3 size: 15 residues. In DNA, the CDR3 is TGTGCCAGCAGCTTAGTTGAAGGGGATGCCTATGGCTACACCTTC. It encodes CASSLVEGDAYGYTF.

This chain connects TRBV5-8 to TRBJ1-4; maybe TRBD1 (6 bases). V dropped 1 base and J dropped 3 bases, with 7 bases sitting between them. CDR1 and CDR2 from the germline V gene are SGHTS and YDEGEE. The CDR3 loop spans 14 amino acids. CDR3 residues: CASSLSGANEKLFF. In DNA form, the CDR3 reads TGTGCCAGCAGCTTGTCAGGGGCTAATGAAAAACTGTTTTTT.

This rearrangement joins TRBV7-2 to TRBJ1-2, with TRBD1 matching 8 bases. Trimming at V came to 5 bases and at J to 6 bases, leaving 14 bases not matched to a gene. The germline gives CDR1 SGHTA, CDR2 FQGNSA. The CDR3 contains 16 residues. The CDR3 region is CASSQGAGSLGDGYTF. CDR3 nucleotides: TGTGCCAGCAGCCAGGGGGCAGGGTCCCTGGGGGATGGCTACACCTTC. Supplemented by reference TRBV7-2 and TRBJ1-2, the full variable domain reads GAGVSQSPSNKVTEKGKDVELRCDPISGHTALYWYRQSLGQGLEFLIYFQGNSAPDKSGLPSDRFSAERTGGSVSTLTIQRTQQEDSAVYLCASSQGAGSLGDGYTFGSGTRLTVV.

The chain employs TRBV6-5 and TRBJ2-5, with 13 bases that match TRBD2. V was pared by 7 bases and J by 5 bases, with 7 bases of the junction left unmatched. Per the germline V gene, CDR1 is MNHEY and CDR2 is SVGAGI. This CDR3 has 15 amino acids. Written as DNA, the CDR3 is TGTGCCAGCAAGGGGACTAGCGGGGAGGTGGAGACCCAGTACTTC. Translating gives CASKGTSGEVETQYF.

This chain uses TRBV29-1 with TRBJ2-5, with TRBD1 identical over 7 bases. Losses at the gene ends were 1 base for V and 1 base for J; bases not matched to a gene: 6. Germline CDR1 SQVTM, CDR2 ANQGSEA. The CDR3 has 15 residues. This CDR3 is CSVEARGGPQETQYF. CDR3 in DNA: TGCAGCGTTGAAGCTAGAGGGGGCCCCCAAGAGACCCAGTACTTC.